This T cell receptor (beta chain) is from a study of post-analysis software for immune sequencing data. About the research overall: Recorded subtypes: relapsing-remitting, secondary progressive, progressive-relapsing; some patients unannotated. Study results and limitations: Included in a set of about 5 TRBV segments more frequent in patients than controls were TRBV5-6, TRBV5-1 and TRBV20-1.

A word on this clonotype: Its target is not known.

Included in the TCR beta cDNA libraries were unique molecular identifiers. TCRdb itself ran the PCR reads through MiXCR, one entry per CDR3 protein. The repertoire has fewer than 850,000 distinct CDR3 sequences, just under 30% of them found once; the top ten carry roughly 0.57%. This CDR3 comprises 16 residues. In germline, CDR1 is SGHAT, CDR2 FQNNGV. V gave up 5 bases and J gave up 2 bases, with 19 bases separating them. The chain uses TRBV11-2 and TRBJ2-7, with D uncertain. The origin of this receptor is a girl aged 5-17 years with multiple sclerosis. The source material was blood. CDR3 nucleotide sequence: TGTGCCAGCAGCCAGCCCGGCAGCCTCACCCCCTACGAGCAGTACTTC. This sequence encodes CASSQPGSLTPYEQYF.